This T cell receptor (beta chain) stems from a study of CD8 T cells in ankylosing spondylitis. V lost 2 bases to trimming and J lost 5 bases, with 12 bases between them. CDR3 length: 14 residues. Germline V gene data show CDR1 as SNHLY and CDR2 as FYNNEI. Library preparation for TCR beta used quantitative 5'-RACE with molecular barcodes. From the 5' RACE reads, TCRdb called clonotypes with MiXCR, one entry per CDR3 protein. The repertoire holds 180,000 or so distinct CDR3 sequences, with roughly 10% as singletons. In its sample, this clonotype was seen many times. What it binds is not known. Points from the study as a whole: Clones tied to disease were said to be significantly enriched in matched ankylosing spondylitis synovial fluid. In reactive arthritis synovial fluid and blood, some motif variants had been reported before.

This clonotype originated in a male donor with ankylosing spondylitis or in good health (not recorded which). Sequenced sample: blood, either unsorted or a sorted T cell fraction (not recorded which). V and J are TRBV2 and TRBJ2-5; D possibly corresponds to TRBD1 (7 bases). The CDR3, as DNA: TGTGCCAGCAGTGAACAGGGGGGCGGGGAGACCCAGTACTTC. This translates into CASSEQGGGETQYF. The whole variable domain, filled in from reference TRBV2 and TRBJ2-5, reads EPEVTQTPSHQVTQMGQEVILRCVPISNHLYFYWYRQILGQKVEFLVSFYNNEISEKSEIFDDQFSVERPDGSNFTLKIRSTKLEDSAMYFCASSEQGGGETQYFGPGTRLLVL.